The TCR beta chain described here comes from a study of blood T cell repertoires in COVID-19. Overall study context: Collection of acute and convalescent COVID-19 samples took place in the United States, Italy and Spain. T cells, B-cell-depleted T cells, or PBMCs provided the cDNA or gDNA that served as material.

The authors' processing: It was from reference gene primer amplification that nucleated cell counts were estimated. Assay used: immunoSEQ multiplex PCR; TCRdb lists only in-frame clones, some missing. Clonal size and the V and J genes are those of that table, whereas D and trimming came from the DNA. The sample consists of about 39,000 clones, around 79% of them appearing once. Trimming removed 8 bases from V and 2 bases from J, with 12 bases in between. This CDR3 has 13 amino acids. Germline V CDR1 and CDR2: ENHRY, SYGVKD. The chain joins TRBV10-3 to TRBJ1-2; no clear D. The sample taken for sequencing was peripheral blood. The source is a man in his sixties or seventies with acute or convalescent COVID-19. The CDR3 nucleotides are TGTGCCATCCGGCCAACAGAGAACTATGGCTACACCTTC. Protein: CAIRPTENYGYTF.